These 30 T cell receptor beta chains originate from one sample sequenced in a study of Graves' ophthalmopathy and Graves' hyperthyroidism. RNA transcripts served as template for amplifying TCR beta CDR3 sequences. Following a first-round RT-PCR that used HTBI primers, a second-round multiplex PCR was carried out. Each CDR3 protein gets one entry after TCRdb re-called the multiplex PCR reads with MiXCR. The data show 740,000 or so distinct CDR3 sequences, around 40% seen once. Sequencing used peripheral blood. The origin of the receptors is an adult man with Graves' ophthalmopathy.

This clonotype was observed many times. V is TRBV7-3 and J is TRBJ1-1; D is undetermined. The ends were cut back, 5 bases at V and 1 base at J, with 11 bases in the middle. The CDR3 runs 14 residues. The germline V gene has CDR1 SGHTA and CDR2 FQGTGA. CDR3 region: CASSPGSSNTEAFF. CDR3 sequence (DNA): TGTGCCAGCAGCCCCGGCAGTTCGAACACTGAAGCTTTCTTT.

This clonotype was picked up many times. The chain links TRBV2 to TRBJ1-3; D not certain. The CDR3 contains 11 residues. Trimming removed 4 bases at V and 6 bases at J, with 4 bases between. CDR1 is SNHLY, CDR2 FYNNEI, per germline. CDR3 DNA: TGTGCCAGCAGTGTCGTAAACACCATATATTTT. This codes for CASSVVNTIYF.

This clonotype showed up many times. The rearrangement links TRBV19 to TRBJ1-1, with TRBD1 matching over 8 bases. The CDR3 extends over 15 amino acids. J gave up 3 bases and V 7 bases, and 10 bases lay outside the gene matches. From germline, CDR1 is LNHDA and CDR2 SQIVND (reference sequence). Here the CDR3 reads CASTGTGSGHTEAFF. DNA for the CDR3: TGTGCCAGTACTGGGACAGGATCAGGGCACACTGAAGCTTTCTTT.

This clonotype was seen repeatedly, ten times or more. The CDR3 coding sequence is TGTGCCAGCAGCTTGAACAACGTCCTGACTTTC. It is translated as CASSLNNVLTF. This chain links TRBV5-6 with TRBJ2-6, with D hard to call. Trimming removed 1 base at V and 9 bases at J, with 2 bases between. Germline V gene data show CDR1 as SGHDT and CDR2 as YYEEEE. The CDR3 has 11 residues.

DNA of the CDR3: TGCGCCAGCAGGCAGGGAGGACATGGCTACACCTTC. This gives the protein CASRQGGHGYTF. This chain joins TRBV5-1 and TRBJ1-2, with D possibly TRBD1 on 5 matching bases. In germline, CDR1 is SGHRS, CDR2 YFSETQ. V lost 5 bases to trimming and J lost 6 bases, with 11 bases between them. This CDR3 contains 12 residues.

V gene TRBV2 combines with J gene TRBJ2-6, with D unresolved. Trimming stripped 5 bases from V and 0 bases from J, with 20 bases between. Germline CDR1 is SNHLY and CDR2 is FYNNEI. The CDR3 runs 19 residues. CDR3 DNA: TGTGCCAGCAGTTCAGTGGCCCGAGGTCTAAACTCTGGGGCCAACGTCCTGACTTTC. Translating gives CASSSVARGLNSGANVLTF. The variable domain in full, with the rest retrieved from reference TRBV2 and TRBJ2-6, is EPEVTQTPSHQVTQMGQEVILRCVPISNHLYFYWYRQILGQKVEFLVSFYNNEISEKSEIFDDQFSVERPDGSNFTLKIRSTKLEDSAMYFCASSSVARGLNSGANVLTFGAGSRLTVL.

The chain has TRBV6-1 and TRBJ1-1; maybe TRBD1 (5 bases). V lost 9 bases, J lost 0 bases, and 11 bases lay in between. Germline CDR1 is MNHNS and CDR2 is SASEGT. The CDR3 is 13 amino acids. The CDR3 nucleotides read TGTGCCAGTAGACAGTTTTTGAACACTGAAGCTTTCTTT. This translates into CASRQFLNTEAFF.

This clonotype was seen at least ten times. The chain combines TRBV12-3 or TRBV12-4 with TRBJ1-4; no firm D call. Deletions cut 3 bases from V and 7 bases from J, with 3 bases between. The CDR3 is made up of 11 amino acids. CDR3 sequence: CASSFREKLFF. In DNA form, the CDR3 reads TGTGCCAGCAGTTTCCGTGAAAAACTGTTTTTT.

The chain carries TRBV5-4 and TRBJ2-5, with TRBD1 as a possible D gene (5 bases). CDR1 is SGHNT, CDR2 YYREEE, per germline (reference sequence). The CDR3 has 14 residues. V was trimmed by 7 bases and J by 1 base, leaving 14 bases between them. The CDR3 DNA reads as TGTGCCAGCGGCACCAGGGCATCCCAAGAGACCCAGTACTTC. Its protein product is CASGTRASQETQYF.

This clonotype appeared many times. V and J are TRBV7-8 and TRBJ1-2; D is possibly TRBD1 (5 bases). V gave up 2 bases and J gave up 5 bases, with 12 bases separating them. The CDR3 covers 14 residues. The germline V gene has CDR1 SGHVS and CDR2 FQNEAQ. The chain's CDR3 is CASSLKGLGYGYTF. The CDR3 coding sequence is TGTGCCAGCAGCTTAAAGGGGCTGGGTTATGGCTACACCTTC.

The chain is built from TRBV25-1 and TRBJ2-3; TRBD2 is a possible D gene (5 bases). This CDR3 has 14 amino acids. Germline V CDR1 and CDR2: MGHDK, SYGVNS. Deletions cut 5 bases from V and 1 base from J, with 10 bases between. CDR3 bases: TGTGCCAGCAGTAGTATGAGGGGCACAGATACGCAGTATTTT. Its translation is CASSSMRGTDTQYF.

This clonotype has a count of ten or more. V usage is TRBV7-9 and J usage is TRBJ1-4; maybe TRBD1 (5 bases). The CDR3 is 12 residues long. V was shortened by 11 bases and J by 7 bases, with 14 bases between the two germline ends. CDR1 is SEHNR, CDR2 FQNEAQ, per germline (reference sequence). Here the CDR3 DNA reads TGTGCCCGCGAGGCAAGGGGTGAAAAACTGTTTTTT. Its protein product is CAREARGEKLFF.

The rearrangement links TRBV7-3 to TRBJ1-4; D might be TRBD1 (6 bases). This CDR3 region has 14 residues. CDR1 SGHTA and CDR2 FQGTGA come from the germline V gene. V lost 5 bases and J 10 bases, leaving 17 bases between the germline ends. Here the CDR3 reads CASSLQGGPRKLFF. The CDR3, as DNA: TGTGCCAGCAGCCTACAGGGCGGACCGAGAAAACTGTTTTTT.

The gene calls are TRBV2 and TRBJ1-2; no clear D. Deletions cut 11 bases from V and 4 bases from J, with 2 bases between. CDR3 size: 8 residues. The V gene's germline CDR1 is SNHLY and CDR2 FYNNEI. This CDR3 is CAVYGYTF. For the CDR3, the DNA is TGTGCCGTCTATGGCTACACCTTC.

In the case of this clonotype: At one of its ends the junction is not consistent with the germline gene, which may arise from a read error. This chain connects TRBV14 to TRBJ1-6; the match to TRBD1 covers 9 bases. Per the germline V gene, CDR1 is SGHDN and CDR2 is FVKESK. The CDR3 is 17 residues long. The CDR3: CASRQTGGSNPNSPLHF. The DNA of the CDR3 is TGTGCCAGCCGCCAGACAGGGGGTTCGAACCCTAATTCACCCCTCCACTTT.

The genes are TRBV15 and TRBJ2-2, with 8 bases that match TRBD1. The CDR3 spans 19 residues. Germline V gene data show CDR1 as LNHNV and CDR2 as YYDKDF (reference sequence). V was pared by 0 bases and J by 0 bases, with 9 bases of the junction left unmatched. The DNA for the CDR3 is TGTGCCACCAGCAGAGACTGGGACAGGATCCTCGCGAACACCGGGGAGCTGTTTTTT. Translating it yields CATSRDWDRILANTGELFF. Using reference TRBV15 and TRBJ2-2 for the parts outside the CDR3, the full variable domain is DAMVIQNPRYQVTQFGKPVTLSCSQTLNHNVMYWYQQKSSQAPKLLFHYYDKDFNNEADTPDNFQSRRPNTSFCFLDIRSPGLGDTAMYLCATSRDWDRILANTGELFFGEGSRLTVL.

J is TRBJ2-7 and V is TRBV20-1; no clear D. This CDR3 is 13 amino acids long. The V end was cut by 6 bases, the J end by 5 bases, with 17 bases between. In germline, CDR1 is DFQATT, CDR2 SNEGSKA (reference sequence). The CDR3 is CSADIWAAHEQYF. The CDR3 nucleotides read TGCAGTGCCGATATTTGGGCCGCTCACGAGCAGTACTTC.

This clonotype was picked up a small number of times. The V call is TRBV7-6, the J call TRBJ1-1; possibly TRBD1 for D (6 bases). V shed 5 bases and J shed 4 bases, with 26 bases lying between them. Germline V gene lookup returns CDR1 SGHVS and CDR2 FNYEAQ. This CDR3 spans 18 amino acids. CDR3 in DNA: TGTGCCAGCAGCCCCAGGAGGGGGGGGGAAGGACTTGGCACTGAAGCTTTCTTT. Translating gives CASSPRRGGEGLGTEAFF.

The chain couples TRBV19 to TRBJ2-5; the D gene is possibly TRBD2 (6 bases). The germline V gene has CDR1 LNHDA and CDR2 SQIVND (reference sequence). Trimming stripped 10 bases from V and 2 bases from J, with 17 bases between. The CDR3 spans 14 residues. CDR3: CATYRRDLQETQYF. The CDR3 DNA reads TGTGCCACCTACCGCAGGGACTTACAAGAGACCCAGTACTTC.

This clonotype was observed many times. This CDR3 is CASSRGGLGYYEQYF. DNA for the CDR3: TGTGCCAGCTCGAGGGGGGGACTAGGATACTACGAGCAGTACTTC. The gene calls are TRBV25-1 and TRBJ2-7; 8 bases are shared with TRBD2. Germline CDR1 and CDR2: MGHDK and SYGVNS. The length of the CDR3 is 15 residues. V was clipped by 8 bases and J by 3 bases; unmatched bases: 12.

This chain joins TRBV14 and TRBJ1-4; D is uncertain. V lost 0 bases and J 8 bases, leaving 13 bases between the germline ends. This CDR3 contains 15 residues. Germline V CDR1 and CDR2: SGHDN, FVKESK. The CDR3 nucleotides read TGTGCCAGCAGCCAAGATTATGGGAGGACGGAAAAACTGTTTTTT. This translates into CASSQDYGRTEKLFF.

This clonotype appeared many times. This sequence joins TRBV19 and TRBJ1-6; 7 bases agree with TRBD1. The CDR3 has 15 residues. The germline V gene encodes CDR1 LNHDA and CDR2 SQIVND (reference sequence). Germline trimming cut 7 bases from V and 4 bases from J; bases unmatched to any gene: 7. CDR3 sequence: CASIPTGRYNSPLHF. The DNA for the CDR3 is TGTGCCAGTATCCCGACAGGGAGATATAATTCACCCCTCCACTTT.

The V call is TRBV20-1, the J call TRBJ1-1; D unresolved. Trimming took 5 bases from V and 5 from J, leaving 30 bases between them. Germline V gene data show CDR1 as DFQATT and CDR2 as SNEGSKA (reference sequence). The CDR3 is made up of 18 amino acids. CDR3 sequence (DNA): TGCAGTGCTGTTTACTACCCCCCCTACGGACGGGGAGAGACTGAAGCTTTCTTT. It is translated as CSAVYYPPYGRGETEAFF.

This clonotype was detected ten times or more. The CDR3 protein is CASSPGDRQNTEAFF. DNA for the CDR3: TGTGCCAGCAGCCCCGGCGACCGGCAGAACACTGAAGCTTTCTTT. The rearrangement links TRBV7-9 to TRBJ1-1; D not resolved. Germline V CDR1 and CDR2: SEHNR, FQNEAQ (reference sequence). The CDR3 has 15 residues. V lost 5 bases and J lost 1, with 14 bases in between.

This clonotype was observed at least ten times. This sequence joins TRBV20-1 and TRBJ2-5, with no clear D. The germline gives CDR1 DFQATT, CDR2 SNEGSKA (reference sequence). The CDR3 extends over 12 amino acids. The V gene lost 1 base and the J gene lost 2 bases, with 5 bases spanning the gap. As DNA, the CDR3 is TGCAGTGCTAGAGCCGGACAAGAGACCCAGTACTTC. Encoded protein: CSARAGQETQYF.

The chain carries TRBV25-1 and TRBJ2-2, with 10 bases lining up with TRBD1. V trimming: 4 bases; J trimming: 4 bases; junction bases outside the gene matches: 3. CDR1 is MGHDK, CDR2 SYGVNS, per germline. The CDR3 has 15 residues. The CDR3, as DNA: TGTGCCAGCAGTGCGGGACAGGGGTCCACCGGGGAGCTGTTTTTT. This gives the protein CASSAGQGSTGELFF.

The genes are TRBV25-1 and TRBJ2-2; D unresolved. The CDR3 is 12 residues long. Trimming removed 7 bases at V and 1 base at J, with 4 bases between. Germline-derived CDR1 and CDR2 are MGHDK and SYGVNS. The chain's CDR3 is CASIMNTGELFF. CDR3 DNA sequence: TGTGCCAGCATTATGAACACCGGGGAGCTGTTTTTT.

This clonotype showed up many times. The CDR3 DNA reads as TGCAGCGTTGACCGGACCGAAAACTATGGCTACACCTTC. This sequence encodes CSVDRTENYGYTF. The chain uses TRBV29-1 and TRBJ1-2; D unresolved. Germline lookup yields CDR1 SQVTM and CDR2 ANQGSEA. The CDR3 loop spans 13 amino acids. V lost 3 bases to trimming and J lost 2 bases, with 10 bases between them.

The rearrangement links TRBV11-2 to TRBJ1-2; the D is unclear. Trimming removed 1 base from V and 9 bases from J, with 12 bases in between. This CDR3 has 13 amino acids. CDR1 SGHAT and CDR2 FQNNGV come from the germline V gene. The CDR3 here is CASSLGAGESYTF. The CDR3 bases are TGTGCCAGCAGCTTAGGGGCGGGCGAAAGCTACACCTTC.

This chain connects TRBV25-1 to TRBJ2-1, with D tentatively TRBD2 (6 bases). The V end lost 8 bases, the J end lost 8 bases, and 16 bases lay between the germline ends. The germline V gene has CDR1 MGHDK and CDR2 SYGVNS. This CDR3 has 13 amino acids. The CDR3 DNA reads as TGTGCCAGCGGGAGAACTAGCTTAGATGAGCAGTTCTTC. Protein product: CASGRTSLDEQFF.